This T cell receptor (beta chain) originates from a study of blood T cell repertoires in COVID-19. As originally analysed: From reference gene primer amplification, estimates of nucleated cell counts were derived. Sequenced by immunoSEQ multiplex PCR; TCRdb stores in-frame clones only, minus some. The DNA was the basis for D and trimming; V, J and clone size are from that table. This sample has more than 300,000 clones, with about 92% found just once. The CDR3 contains 14 residues. Between the trimmed V and J ends, which lost 2 bases and 3 bases, there was a span of 8 bases. CDR1 LGHNA and CDR2 YSLEER come from the germline V gene. Those who participated ranged in age from 18 to 89 years and resided in 20 to 25 US areas. Participant-reported clinical history was the basis for cohort assignment. Symptom resolution, clearance, or two negative PCRs marked donors in Cohort 3 as recovered.

This sequence originates from a woman in her twenties or thirties who had recovered from COVID-19. The J gene is TRBJ1-3, the V gene TRBV4-3; D is possibly TRBD1 (5 bases). The source material was PBMCs or T cells enriched from blood (not recorded which). CDR3 residues: CASSQQGYGNTIYF. CDR3 DNA: TGCGCCAGCAGCCAACAGGGATATGGAAACACCATATATTTT.